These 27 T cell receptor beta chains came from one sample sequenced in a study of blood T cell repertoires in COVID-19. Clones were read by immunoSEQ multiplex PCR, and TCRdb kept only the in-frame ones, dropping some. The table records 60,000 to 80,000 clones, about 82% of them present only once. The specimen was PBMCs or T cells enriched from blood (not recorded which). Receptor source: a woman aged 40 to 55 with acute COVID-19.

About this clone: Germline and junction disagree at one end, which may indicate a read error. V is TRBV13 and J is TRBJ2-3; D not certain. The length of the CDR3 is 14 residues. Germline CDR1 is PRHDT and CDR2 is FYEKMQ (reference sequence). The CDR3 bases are TGTGCCAGCAGCTCGGAGACTTACACCCGCGGCCCGGATTTT. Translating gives CASSSETYTRGPDF.

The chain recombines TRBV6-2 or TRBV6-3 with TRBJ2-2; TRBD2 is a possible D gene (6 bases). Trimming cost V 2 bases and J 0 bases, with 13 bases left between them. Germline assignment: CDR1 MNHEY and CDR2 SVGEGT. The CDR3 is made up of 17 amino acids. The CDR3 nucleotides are TGTGCCAGCAGTTACCGCCCGGGGGATCCGAACACCGGGGAGCTGTTTTTT. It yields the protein CASSYRPGDPNTGELFF.

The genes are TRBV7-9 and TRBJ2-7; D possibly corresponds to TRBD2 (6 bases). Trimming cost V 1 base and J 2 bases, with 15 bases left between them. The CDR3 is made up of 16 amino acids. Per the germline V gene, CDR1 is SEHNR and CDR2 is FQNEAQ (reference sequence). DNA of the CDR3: TGTGCCAGCAGCTTAGGCCCCCACCGCGGGACCTACGAGCAGTACTTC. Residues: CASSLGPHRGTYEQYF.

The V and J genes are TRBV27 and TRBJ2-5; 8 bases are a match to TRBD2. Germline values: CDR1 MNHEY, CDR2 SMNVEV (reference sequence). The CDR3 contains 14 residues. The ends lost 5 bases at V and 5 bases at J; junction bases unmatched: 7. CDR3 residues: CASSTAGGWETQYF. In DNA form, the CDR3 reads TGTGCCAGCAGTACCGCGGGGGGATGGGAGACCCAGTACTTC.

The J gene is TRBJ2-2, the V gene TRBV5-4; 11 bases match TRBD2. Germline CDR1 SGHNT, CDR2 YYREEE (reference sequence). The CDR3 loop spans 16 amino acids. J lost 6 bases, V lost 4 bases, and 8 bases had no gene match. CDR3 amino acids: CASSDPTSGKAGELFF. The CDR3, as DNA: TGTGCCAGCAGCGACCCGACTAGCGGGAAAGCCGGGGAGCTGTTTTTT.

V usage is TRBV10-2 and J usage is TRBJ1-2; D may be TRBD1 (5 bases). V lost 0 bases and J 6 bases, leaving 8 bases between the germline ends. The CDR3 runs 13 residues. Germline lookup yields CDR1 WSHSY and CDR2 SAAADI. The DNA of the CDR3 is TGCGCCAGCAGTGAGTCCCTGGGGCATGGCTACACCTTC. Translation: CASSESLGHGYTF.

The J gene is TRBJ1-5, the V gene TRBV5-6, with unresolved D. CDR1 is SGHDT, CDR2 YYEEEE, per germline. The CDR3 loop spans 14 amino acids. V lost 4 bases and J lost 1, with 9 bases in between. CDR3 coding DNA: TGTGCCAGCAGCCAGCGGGCAAGCAATCAGCCCCAGCATTTT. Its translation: CASSQRASNQPQHF.

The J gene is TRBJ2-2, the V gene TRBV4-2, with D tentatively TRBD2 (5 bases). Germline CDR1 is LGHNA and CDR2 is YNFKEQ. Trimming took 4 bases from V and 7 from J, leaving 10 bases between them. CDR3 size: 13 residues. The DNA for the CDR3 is TGTGCCAGCAGCCCATACCGGGGCGGGGAGCTGTTTTTT. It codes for CASSPYRGGELFF.

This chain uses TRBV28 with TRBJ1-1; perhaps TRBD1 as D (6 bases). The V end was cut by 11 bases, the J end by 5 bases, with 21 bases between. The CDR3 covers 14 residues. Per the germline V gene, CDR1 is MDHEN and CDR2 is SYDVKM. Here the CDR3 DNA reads TGTGCCCCTGCCCCGGGGGGCTATGGGACTGAAGCTTTCTTT. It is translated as CAPAPGGYGTEAFF.

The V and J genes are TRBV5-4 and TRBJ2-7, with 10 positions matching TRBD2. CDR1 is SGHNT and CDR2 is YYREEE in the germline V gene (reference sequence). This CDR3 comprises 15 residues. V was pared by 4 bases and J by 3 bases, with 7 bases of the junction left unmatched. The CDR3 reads CASSLKTSGFYEQYF. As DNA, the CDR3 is TGTGCCAGCAGCCTTAAGACTAGCGGGTTCTACGAGCAGTACTTC. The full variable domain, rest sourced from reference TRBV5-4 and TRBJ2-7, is ETGVTQSPTHLIKTRGQQVTLRCSSQSGHNTVSWYQQALGQGPQFIFQYYREEENGRGNFPPRFSGLQFPNYSSELNVNALELDDSALYLCASSLKTSGFYEQYFGPGTRLTVT.

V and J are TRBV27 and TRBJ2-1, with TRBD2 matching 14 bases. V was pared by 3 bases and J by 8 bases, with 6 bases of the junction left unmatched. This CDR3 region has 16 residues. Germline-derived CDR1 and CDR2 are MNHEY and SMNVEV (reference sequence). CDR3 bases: TGTGCCAGCAGTTTGGGACTAGCGGGAGCACGGCATGAGCAGTTCTTC. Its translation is CASSLGLAGARHEQFF.

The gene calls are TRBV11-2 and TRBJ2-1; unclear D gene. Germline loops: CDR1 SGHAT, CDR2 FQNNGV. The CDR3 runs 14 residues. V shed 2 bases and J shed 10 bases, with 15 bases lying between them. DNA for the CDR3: TGTGCCAGCAGCTTATCGGCAGGTTCTTCCGAGCAGTTCTTC. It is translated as CASSLSAGSSEQFF.

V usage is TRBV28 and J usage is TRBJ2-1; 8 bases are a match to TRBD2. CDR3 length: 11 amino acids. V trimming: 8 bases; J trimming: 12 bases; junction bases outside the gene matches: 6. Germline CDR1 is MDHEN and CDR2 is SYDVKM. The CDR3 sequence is CASGGLVGQFF. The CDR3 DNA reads TGTGCCAGCGGGGGACTAGTGGGGCAGTTCTTC.

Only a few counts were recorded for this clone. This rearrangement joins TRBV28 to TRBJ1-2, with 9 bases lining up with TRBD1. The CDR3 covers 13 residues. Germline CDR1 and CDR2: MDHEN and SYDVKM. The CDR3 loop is CALQRDRAEGYTF. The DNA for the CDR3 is TGTGCGCTACAAAGGGACAGGGCGGAGGGCTACACCTTC.

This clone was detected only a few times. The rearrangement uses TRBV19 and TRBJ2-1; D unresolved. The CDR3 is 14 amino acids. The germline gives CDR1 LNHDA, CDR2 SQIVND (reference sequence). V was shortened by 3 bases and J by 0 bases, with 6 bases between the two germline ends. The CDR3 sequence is CASSMSGSYNEQFF. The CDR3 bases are TGTGCCAGTAGTATGTCGGGCTCCTACAATGAGCAGTTCTTC.

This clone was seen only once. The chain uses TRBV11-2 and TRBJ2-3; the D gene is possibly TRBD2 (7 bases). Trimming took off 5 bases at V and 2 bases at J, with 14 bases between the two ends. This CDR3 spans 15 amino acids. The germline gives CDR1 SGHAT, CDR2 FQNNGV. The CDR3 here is CASSRGGTSTDTQYF. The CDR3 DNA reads TGTGCCAGCAGCAGGGGGGGTACCTCCACAGATACGCAGTATTTT.

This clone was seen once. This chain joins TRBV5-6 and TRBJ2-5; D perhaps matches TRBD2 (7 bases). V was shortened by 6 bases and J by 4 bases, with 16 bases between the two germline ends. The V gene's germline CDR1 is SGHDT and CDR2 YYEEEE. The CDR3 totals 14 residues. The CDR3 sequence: CASMAGARIETQYF. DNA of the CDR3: TGTGCCAGCATGGCGGGGGCGCGAATAGAGACCCAGTACTTC.

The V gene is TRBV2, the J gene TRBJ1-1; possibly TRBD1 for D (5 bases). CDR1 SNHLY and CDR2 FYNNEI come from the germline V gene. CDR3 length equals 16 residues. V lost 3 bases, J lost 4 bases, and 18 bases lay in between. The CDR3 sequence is CASSEFQGSVSTEAFF. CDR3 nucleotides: TGTGCCAGCAGTGAGTTTCAGGGATCGGTTTCCACTGAAGCTTTCTTT. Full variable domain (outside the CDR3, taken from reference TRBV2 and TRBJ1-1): EPEVTQTPSHQVTQMGQEVILRCVPISNHLYFYWYRQILGQKVEFLVSFYNNEISEKSEIFDDQFSVERPDGSNFTLKIRSTKLEDSAMYFCASSEFQGSVSTEAFFGQGTRLTVV.

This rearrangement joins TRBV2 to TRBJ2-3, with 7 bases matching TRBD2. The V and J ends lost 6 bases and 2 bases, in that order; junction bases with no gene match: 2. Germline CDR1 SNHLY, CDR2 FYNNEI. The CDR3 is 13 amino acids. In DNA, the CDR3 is TGTGCCAGCAGCAGGGACTACACAGATACGCAGTATTTT. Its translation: CASSRDYTDTQYF.

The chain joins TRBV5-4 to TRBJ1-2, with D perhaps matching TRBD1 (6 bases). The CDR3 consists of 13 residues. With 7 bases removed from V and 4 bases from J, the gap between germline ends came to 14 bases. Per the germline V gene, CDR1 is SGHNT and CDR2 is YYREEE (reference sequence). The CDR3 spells CASGVTGFYGYTF. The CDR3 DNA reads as TGTGCCAGCGGGGTTACAGGGTTCTATGGCTACACCTTC.

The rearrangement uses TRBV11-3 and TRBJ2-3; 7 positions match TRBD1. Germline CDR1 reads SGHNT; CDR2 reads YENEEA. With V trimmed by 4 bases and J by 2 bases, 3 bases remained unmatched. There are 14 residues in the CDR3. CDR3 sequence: CASSSGQNTDTQYF. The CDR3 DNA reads TGTGCCAGCAGCTCGGGACAGAACACAGATACGCAGTATTTT.

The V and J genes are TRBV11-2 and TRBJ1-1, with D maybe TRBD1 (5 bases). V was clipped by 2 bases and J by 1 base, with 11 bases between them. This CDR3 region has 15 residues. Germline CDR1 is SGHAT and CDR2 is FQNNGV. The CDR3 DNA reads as TGTGCCAGCAGCTTATTTGGCAGGGAGAACACTGAAGCTTTCTTT. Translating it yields CASSLFGRENTEAFF.

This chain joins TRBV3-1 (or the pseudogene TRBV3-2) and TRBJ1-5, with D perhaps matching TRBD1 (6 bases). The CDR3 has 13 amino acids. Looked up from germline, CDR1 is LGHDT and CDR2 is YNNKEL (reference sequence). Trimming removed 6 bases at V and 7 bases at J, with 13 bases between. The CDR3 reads CASRGGQGQPQHF. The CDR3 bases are TGTGCCAGCAGGGGGGGGCAGGGCCAGCCCCAGCATTTT.

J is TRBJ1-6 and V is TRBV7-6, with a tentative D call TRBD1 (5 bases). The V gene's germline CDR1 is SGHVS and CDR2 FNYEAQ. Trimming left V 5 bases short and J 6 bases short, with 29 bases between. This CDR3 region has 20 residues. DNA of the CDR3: TGTGCCAGCAGCCCCAGGGCCTCGTTCTATGGTCAGGGCAGTAATTCACCCCTCCACTTT. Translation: CASSPRASFYGQGSNSPLHF.

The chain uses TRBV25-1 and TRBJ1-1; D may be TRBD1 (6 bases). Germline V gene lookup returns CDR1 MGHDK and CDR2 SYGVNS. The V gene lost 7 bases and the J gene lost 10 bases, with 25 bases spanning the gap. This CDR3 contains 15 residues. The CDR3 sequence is CASTPMGSQGRGAFF. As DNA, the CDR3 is TGTGCCAGCACCCCTATGGGTTCTCAGGGGCGAGGAGCTTTCTTT.

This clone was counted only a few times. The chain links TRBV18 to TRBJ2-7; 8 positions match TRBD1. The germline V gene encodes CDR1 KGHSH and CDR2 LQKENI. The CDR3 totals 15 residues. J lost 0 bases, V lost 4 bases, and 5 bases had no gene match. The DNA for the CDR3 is TGTGCCAGCTCACAGGGGACAGGAGGCTCCTACGAGCAGTACGTC. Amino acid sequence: CASSQGTGGSYEQYV.

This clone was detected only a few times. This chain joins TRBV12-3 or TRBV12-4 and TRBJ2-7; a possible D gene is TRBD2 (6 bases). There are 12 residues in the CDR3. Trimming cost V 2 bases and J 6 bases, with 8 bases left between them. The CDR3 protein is CASSLHGGEQYV. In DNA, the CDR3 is TGTGCCAGCAGTTTACACGGGGGCGAGCAGTACGTC.